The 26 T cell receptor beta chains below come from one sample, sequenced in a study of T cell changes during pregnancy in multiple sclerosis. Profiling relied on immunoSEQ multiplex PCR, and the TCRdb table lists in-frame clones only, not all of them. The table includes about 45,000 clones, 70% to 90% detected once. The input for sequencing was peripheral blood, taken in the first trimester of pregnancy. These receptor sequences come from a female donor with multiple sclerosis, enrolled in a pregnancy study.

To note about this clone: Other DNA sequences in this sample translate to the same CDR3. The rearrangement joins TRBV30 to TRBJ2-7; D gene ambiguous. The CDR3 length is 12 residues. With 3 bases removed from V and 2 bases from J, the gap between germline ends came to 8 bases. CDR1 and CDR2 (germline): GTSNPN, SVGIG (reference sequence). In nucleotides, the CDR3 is TGTGCCTGGAGCGTACAAGCCTACGAGCAGTACTTC. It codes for CAWSVQAYEQYF.

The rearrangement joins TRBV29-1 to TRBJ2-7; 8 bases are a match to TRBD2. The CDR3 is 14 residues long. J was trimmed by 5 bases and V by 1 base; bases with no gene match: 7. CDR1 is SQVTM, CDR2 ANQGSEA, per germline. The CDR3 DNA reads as TGCAGCGTTGAAGGGGGGCGGGGGGCAGACGAGCAGTACTTC. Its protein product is CSVEGGRGADEQYF.

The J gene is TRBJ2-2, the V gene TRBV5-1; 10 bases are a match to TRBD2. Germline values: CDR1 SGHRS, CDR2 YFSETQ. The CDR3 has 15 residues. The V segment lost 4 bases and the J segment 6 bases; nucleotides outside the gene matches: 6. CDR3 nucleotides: TGCGCCAGCAGCCGCCAGCGGGGGGGCCCCGGGGAGCTGTTTTTT. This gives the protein CASSRQRGGPGELFF.

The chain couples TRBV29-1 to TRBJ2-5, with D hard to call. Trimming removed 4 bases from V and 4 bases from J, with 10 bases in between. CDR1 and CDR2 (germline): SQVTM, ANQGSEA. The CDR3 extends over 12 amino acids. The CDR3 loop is CSVARYGETQYF. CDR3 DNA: TGCAGCGTTGCAAGATACGGAGAGACCCAGTACTTC. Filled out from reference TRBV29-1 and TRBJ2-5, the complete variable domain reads SAVISQKPSRDICQRGTSLTIQCQVDSQVTMMFWYRQQPGQSLTLIATANQGSEATYESGFVIDKFPISRPNLTFSTLTVSNMSPEDSSIYLCSVARYGETQYFGPGTRLLVL.

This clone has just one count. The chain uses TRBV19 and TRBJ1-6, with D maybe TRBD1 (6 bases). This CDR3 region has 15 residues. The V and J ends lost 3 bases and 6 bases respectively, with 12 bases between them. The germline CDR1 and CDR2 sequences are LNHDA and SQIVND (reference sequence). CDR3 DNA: TGTGCCAGTAGTATTGTGGGACACCTTAATTCACCCCTCCACTTT. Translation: CASSIVGHLNSPLHF.

The CDR3 DNA follows: TGTGCCAGCAGCCAAGATGTGGCCGCCGGGAATACGCAGTATTTT. Its protein product is CASSQDVAAGNTQYF. The rearrangement joins TRBV4-2 to TRBJ2-3, with a tentative D call TRBD2 (5 bases). This CDR3 is built from 15 residues. From germline, CDR1 is LGHNA and CDR2 YNFKEQ. V dropped 0 bases and J dropped 7 bases, with 14 bases sitting between them.

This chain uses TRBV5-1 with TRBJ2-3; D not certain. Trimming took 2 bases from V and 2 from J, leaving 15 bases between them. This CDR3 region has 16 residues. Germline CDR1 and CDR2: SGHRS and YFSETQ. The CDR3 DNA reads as TGCGCCAGCAGCTTCCCCCAAAGCAAGTCCACAGATACGCAGTATTTT. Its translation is CASSFPQSKSTDTQYF.

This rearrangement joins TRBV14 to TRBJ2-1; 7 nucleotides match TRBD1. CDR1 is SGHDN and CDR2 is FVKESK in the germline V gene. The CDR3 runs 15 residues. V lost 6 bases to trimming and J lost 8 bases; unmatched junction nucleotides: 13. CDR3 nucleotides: TGTGCCAGCAGTCCTATCAGGGGGTATGGCGATGAGCAGTTCTTC. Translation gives CASSPIRGYGDEQFF.

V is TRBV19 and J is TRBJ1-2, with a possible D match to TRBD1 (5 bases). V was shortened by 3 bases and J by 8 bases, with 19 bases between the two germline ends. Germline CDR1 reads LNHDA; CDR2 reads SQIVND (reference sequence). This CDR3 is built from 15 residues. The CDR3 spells CASSISPGWGVGYTF. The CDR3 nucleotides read TGTGCCAGTAGTATTTCCCCCGGATGGGGCGTGGGCTACACCTTC.

For the CDR3, the DNA is TGCGCCAGCAGCTTTCGGGGGGGCTTGATTGAGCAGTTCTTC. This sequence encodes CASSFRGGLIEQFF. V and J are TRBV5-1 and TRBJ2-1; TRBD2 matches 8 bases. V lost 2 bases, J lost 9 bases, and 7 bases stayed unmatched. Germline CDR1 reads SGHRS; CDR2 reads YFSETQ. The CDR3 loop spans 14 amino acids.

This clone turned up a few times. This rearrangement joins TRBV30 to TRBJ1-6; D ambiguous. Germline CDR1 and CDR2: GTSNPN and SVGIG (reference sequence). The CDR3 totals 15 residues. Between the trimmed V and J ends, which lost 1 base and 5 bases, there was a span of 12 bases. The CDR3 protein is CAWSALGLNNSPLHF. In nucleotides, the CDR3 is TGTGCCTGGAGTGCCCTAGGACTCAATAATTCACCCCTCCACTTT.

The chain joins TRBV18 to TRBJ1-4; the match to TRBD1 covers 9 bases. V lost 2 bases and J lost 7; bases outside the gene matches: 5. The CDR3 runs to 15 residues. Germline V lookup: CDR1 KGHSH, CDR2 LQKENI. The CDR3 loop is CASSPIGTGFEKLFF. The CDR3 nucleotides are TGTGCCAGCTCACCAATAGGGACAGGGTTTGAAAAACTGTTTTTT.

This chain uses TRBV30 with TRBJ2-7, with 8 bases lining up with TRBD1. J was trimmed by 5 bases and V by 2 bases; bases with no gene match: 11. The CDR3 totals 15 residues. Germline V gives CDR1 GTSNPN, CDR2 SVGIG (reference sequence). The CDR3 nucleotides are TGTGCCTGGAGTACCCCTAACAGGGGGTATGACGAGCAGTACTTC. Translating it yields CAWSTPNRGYDEQYF. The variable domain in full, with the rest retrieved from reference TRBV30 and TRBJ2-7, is SQTIHQWPATLVQPVGSPLSLECTVEGTSNPNLYWYRQAAGRGLQLLFYSVGIGQISSEVPQNLSASRPQDRQFILSSKKLLLSDSGFYLCAWSTPNRGYDEQYFGPGTRLTVT.

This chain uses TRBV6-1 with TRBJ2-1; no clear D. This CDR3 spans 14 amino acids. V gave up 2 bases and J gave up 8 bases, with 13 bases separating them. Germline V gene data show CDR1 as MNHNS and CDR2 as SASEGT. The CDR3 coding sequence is TGTGCCAGCAGTGAACTAGAAAGTCCATATGAGCAGTTCTTC. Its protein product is CASSELESPYEQFF.

The CDR3 loop is CAIAAGSGGGAGDEQFF. The DNA for the CDR3 is TGTGCCATCGCGGCGGGGAGTGGCGGGGGGGCCGGGGATGAGCAGTTCTTC. V and J are TRBV10-3 and TRBJ2-1, with 9 nucleotides matching TRBD2. Germline-derived CDR1 and CDR2 are ENHRY and SYGVKD. The V and J ends lost 8 bases and 8 bases, in that order; junction bases with no gene match: 19. The CDR3 contains 17 residues.

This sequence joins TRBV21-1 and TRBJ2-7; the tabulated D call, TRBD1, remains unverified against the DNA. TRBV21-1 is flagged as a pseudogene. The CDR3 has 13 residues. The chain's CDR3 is CASSKGQSYEQYF. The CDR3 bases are TGTGCCAGCAGCAAGGGACAGTCCTACGAGCAGTACTTC.

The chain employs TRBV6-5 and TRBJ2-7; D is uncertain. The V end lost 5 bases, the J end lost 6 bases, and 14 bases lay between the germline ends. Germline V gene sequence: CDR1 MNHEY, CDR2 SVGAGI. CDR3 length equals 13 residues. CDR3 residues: CASSEARPGEQYF. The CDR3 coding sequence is TGTGCCAGCAGTGAAGCTCGGCCAGGCGAGCAGTACTTC.

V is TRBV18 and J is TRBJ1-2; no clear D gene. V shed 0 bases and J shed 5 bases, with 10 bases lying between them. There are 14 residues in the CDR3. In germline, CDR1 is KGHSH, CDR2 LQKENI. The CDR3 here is CASSPPADRYGYTF. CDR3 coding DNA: TGTGCCAGCTCACCACCTGCTGATCGGTATGGCTACACCTTC. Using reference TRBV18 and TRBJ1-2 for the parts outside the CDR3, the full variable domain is NAGVMQNPRHLVRRRGQEARLRCSPMKGHSHVYWYRQLPEEGLKFMVYLQKENIIDESGMPKERFSAEFPKEGPSILRIQQVVRGDSAAYFCASSPPADRYGYTFGSGTRLTVV.

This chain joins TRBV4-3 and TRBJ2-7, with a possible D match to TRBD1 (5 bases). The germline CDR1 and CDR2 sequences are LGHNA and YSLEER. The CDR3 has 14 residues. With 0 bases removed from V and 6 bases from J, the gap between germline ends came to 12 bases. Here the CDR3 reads CASSQDIRTTEQYF. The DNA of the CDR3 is TGCGCCAGCAGCCAAGACATTCGGACAACCGAGCAGTACTTC.

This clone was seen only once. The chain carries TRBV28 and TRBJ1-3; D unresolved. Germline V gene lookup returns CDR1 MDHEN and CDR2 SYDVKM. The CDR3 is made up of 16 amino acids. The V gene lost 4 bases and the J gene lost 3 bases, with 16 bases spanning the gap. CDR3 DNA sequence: TGTGCCAGCAGTTCCATCGACGGGTACAATGGAAACACCATATATTTT. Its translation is CASSSIDGYNGNTIYF.

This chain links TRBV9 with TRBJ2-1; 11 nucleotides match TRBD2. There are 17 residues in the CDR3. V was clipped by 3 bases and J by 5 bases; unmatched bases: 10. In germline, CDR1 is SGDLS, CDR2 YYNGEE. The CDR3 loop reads CASSERLAGGLDNEQFF. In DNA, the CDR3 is TGTGCCAGCAGCGAGCGGCTAGCGGGGGGTTTGGACAATGAGCAGTTCTTC.

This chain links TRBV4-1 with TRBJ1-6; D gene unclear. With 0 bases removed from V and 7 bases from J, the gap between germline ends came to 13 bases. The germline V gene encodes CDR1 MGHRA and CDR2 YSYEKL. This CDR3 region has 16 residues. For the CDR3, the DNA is TGCGCCAGCAGCCAAGATAGGGAGAGCCCCAATTCACCCCTCCACTTT. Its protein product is CASSQDRESPNSPLHF.

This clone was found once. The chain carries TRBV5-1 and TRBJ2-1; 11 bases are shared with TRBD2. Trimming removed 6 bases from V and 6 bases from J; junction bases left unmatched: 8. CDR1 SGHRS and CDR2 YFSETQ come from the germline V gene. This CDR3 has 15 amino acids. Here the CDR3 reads CASKLLAGGRNEQFF. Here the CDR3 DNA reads TGCGCCAGCAAACTCTTAGCGGGGGGGCGCAATGAGCAGTTCTTC.

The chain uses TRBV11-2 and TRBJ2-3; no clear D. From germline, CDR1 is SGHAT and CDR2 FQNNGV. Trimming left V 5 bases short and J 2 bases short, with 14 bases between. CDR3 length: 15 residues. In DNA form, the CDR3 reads TGTGCCAGCAGCCCCAGGATGGCCACCACAGATACGCAGTATTTT. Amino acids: CASSPRMATTDTQYF.

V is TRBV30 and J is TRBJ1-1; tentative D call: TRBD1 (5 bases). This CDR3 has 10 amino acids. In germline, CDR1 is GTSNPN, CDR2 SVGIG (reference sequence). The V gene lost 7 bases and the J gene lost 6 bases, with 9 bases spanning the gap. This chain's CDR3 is CASGRAEAFF. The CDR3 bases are TGTGCCTCCGGCAGGGCTGAAGCTTTCTTT.

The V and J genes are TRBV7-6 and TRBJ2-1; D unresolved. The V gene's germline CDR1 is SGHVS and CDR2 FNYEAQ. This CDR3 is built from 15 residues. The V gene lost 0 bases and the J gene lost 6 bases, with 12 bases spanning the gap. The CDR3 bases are TGTGCCAGCAGCTTAGCAAAATCAGAATTCAATGAGCAGTTCTTC. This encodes CASSLAKSEFNEQFF.